This T cell receptor beta chain was sequenced during a study of patients and donors after allogeneic stem cell transplantation. TCRdb reprocessed the RT-PCR reads via MiXCR and lists one record per CDR3 protein. In the table there are 110,000 or so distinct CDR3 sequences, around 36% of which are singletons. V lost 3 bases to trimming and J lost 5 bases; unmatched junction nucleotides: 17. The CDR3 spans 19 residues. Germline V gene lookup returns CDR1 SEHNR and CDR2 FQNEAQ (reference sequence). The rearrangement links TRBV7-9 to TRBJ2-1; 9 nucleotides align to TRBD2. This receptor was taken from a human donor who was either an allogeneic HSCT recipient or a stem cell or donor lymphocyte infusion donor (not recorded which). It is not recorded whose cells these are; they may come from a transplant donor. Material: blood, either unsorted or a sorted T cell fraction (not recorded which). The CDR3 spells CASSLSLLAGTANHNEQFF. CDR3 coding DNA: TGTGCCAGCAGCTTGAGTCTCCTAGCGGGAACTGCGAACCACAATGAGCAGTTCTTC.